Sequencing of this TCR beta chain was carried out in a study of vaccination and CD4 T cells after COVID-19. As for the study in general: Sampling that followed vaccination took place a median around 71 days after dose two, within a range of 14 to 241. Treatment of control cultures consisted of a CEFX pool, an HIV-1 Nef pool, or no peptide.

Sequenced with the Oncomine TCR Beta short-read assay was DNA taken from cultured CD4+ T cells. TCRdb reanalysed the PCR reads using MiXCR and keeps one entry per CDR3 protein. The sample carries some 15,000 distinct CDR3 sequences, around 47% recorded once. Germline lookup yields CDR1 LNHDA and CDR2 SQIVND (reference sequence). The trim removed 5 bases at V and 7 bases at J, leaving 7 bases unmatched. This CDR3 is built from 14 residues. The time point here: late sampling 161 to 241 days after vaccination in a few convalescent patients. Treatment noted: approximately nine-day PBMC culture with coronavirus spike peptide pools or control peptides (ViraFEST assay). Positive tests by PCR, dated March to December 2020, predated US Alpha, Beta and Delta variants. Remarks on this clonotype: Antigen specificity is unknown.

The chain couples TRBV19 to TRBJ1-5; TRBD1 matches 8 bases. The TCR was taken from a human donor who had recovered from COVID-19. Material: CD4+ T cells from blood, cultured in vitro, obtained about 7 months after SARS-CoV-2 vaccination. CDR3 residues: CASSGQGGWQPQHF. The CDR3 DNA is TGTGCCAGTAGTGGACAGGGCGGATGGCAGCCCCAGCATTTT. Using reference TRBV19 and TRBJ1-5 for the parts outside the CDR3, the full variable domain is DGGITQSPKYLFRKEGQNVTLSCEQNLNHDAMYWYRQDPGQGLRLIYYSQIVNDFQKGDIAEGYSVSREKKESFPLTVTSAQKNPTAFYLCASSGQGGWQPQHFGDGTRLSIL.